This T cell receptor delta chain was profiled in a study of delta chains in infants with herpesvirus infections (dated by TCRdb to 2022 to 2025). The study in broad terms: A Ugandan infant birth cohort was prospectively followed from birth to characterize gammadelta T cell responses to primary cytomegalovirus (CMV) infection. In infants who were infected with CMV after birth, the study searched for a public fetal Vdelta1/Vgamma8 gammadelta TCR clonotype. gammadelta TCRs were sequenced from PBMC of approximately 17 CMV-infected infants (one congenitally infected) and 8 CMV-uninfected infants with enough sample available. By approximate age, the infant blood samples fell into groups of 1.5, 4, 8 and 12 months. The previously published Belgian fetal and cord blood gammadelta TCR data were not generated in this cohort and were added only for comparison. Broader findings and caveats from the paper: Public-clonotype frequency among Vdelta1 cells appeared to correlate inversely with age at infection and decayed rapidly, seemingly not persisting beyond approximately 2 months. The public Vdelta1 clonotype was detected in 4 of 18 CMV-infected infants, namely three infected postnatally before 120 days of age and the congenitally infected infant. Detection of the public clonotype was limited to the first time point after infection, and the public clonotype was not found in uninfected infants or in infants infected after 120 days. In CMV-uninfected infants, the public clonotype might still be present but below the detection limit. Limitations noted by the authors included a small sample size and a lack of race- or environment-matched controls, because nearly all Ugandans acquire CMV before adulthood.

A note on this clone: This clone's antigen is unknown. The junction differs from germline at one of its ends, possibly a read error. Other DNA variants within this sample encode the same CDR3.

The library was obtained by RT-PCR. To generate TCR cDNA, PBMC RNA underwent reverse transcription with SuperScript II using gamma-chain- and delta-chain-specific primers. Purification of cDNA was performed with AMPure XP beads, after which the cDNA was amplified and indexed with Illumina adapters by means of the Nextera XT Index Kit. Sequencing of the gammadelta TCR libraries was done on an Illumina MiSeq using a V2 300-cycle kit. Processing in the source paper ran as follows. Using MiXCR v2.1.12, CDR3 sequences were assembled, and reads were mapped onto D, J and V genes obtained from GenBank. VDJtools v1.2.1 was used to perform repertoire analyses of the CDR3 clonotypes. TCRdb reran clone calling on the public reads with CATT; rows sharing one DNA sequence were then combined. TCRdb, rather than the study authors, made the V and J calls. The sample table records approximately 1,100 delta-chain clones; approximately 40% of these occur just once. Of the sample, 20% to 25% falls within the top ten clones.

Pregnant women getting prenatal care were recruited in Kampala, Uganda, and their infants were enrolled; maternal HIV status had to be documented. Home visits to families took place weekly, and collection of infant clinical information, oral swabs and peripheral blood began at 6 weeks of age and was repeated every 4 months after that. Blood was drawn into heparin tubes, and PBMC were isolated via Ficoll-Paque density gradient centrifugation and then cryopreserved. From the germline V gene, CDR1 is TSESDYY and CDR2 is QEAYKQQN. From the cysteine up to the phenylalanine, the CDR3 has a length of 16 residues. Left in the record is the CDR3 DNA by itself, 48 bases read in frame from the first base.

The source material was peripheral blood, sampled at time point 3 of longitudinal follow-up. The receptor was derived from a human donor who was a Ugandan infant, either HIV-exposed or HIV-unexposed (not recorded which). The chain is encoded by TRAV38-2/DV8 joined to TRDJ1; the central 12 bases match TRDD3. The CDR3 protein sequence reads: CAYRSHVLGDTGKLIF. At the DNA level, the sequence is TGTGCTTATAGAAGCCACGTACTGGGGGATACCGGTAAACTCATCTTT.